Each of the 17 T cell receptor beta chains below was sequenced from the same sample in a study of CD8+ T cells in alopecia areata (dated 2018 in TCRdb). Library preparation used the immunoSEQ multiplex PCR assay. RNA was extracted from all samples and reverse transcribed into cDNA, which served as template for TCR sequencing. TCRdb's version of the immuneACCESS table is confined to in-frame rearrangements and falls short of the full clone set. An unresolved V gene accounts for under half of the shortfall where checked; the remainder is of unknown origin. The sample profile shows 70,000 to 95,000 clones; just over 50% of them were found once. Under 6.5% of the sample goes to the ten largest clones. Sequences were obtained from NKG2D-high CD8+ T cells sorted from blood. The sample's cell subset or site label, in plain terms: sorted CD8+ NKG2D-high blood T cells. The receptors derive from a human donor with alopecia areata.

Comment on this clone: This CDR3 is also generated by other DNA sequences in the sample. V is TRBV5-6 and J is TRBJ2-7; no firm D call. The CDR3 is 13 amino acids. V gave up 0 bases and J gave up 6 bases, with 10 bases separating them. Germline CDR1 is SGHDT and CDR2 is YYEEEE. In DNA, the CDR3 is TGTGCCAGCAGCTTGGGCGCCACCGGCGAGCAGTACTTC. It yields the protein CASSLGATGEQYF.

The V gene is TRBV2, the J gene TRBJ2-7, with D unresolved. The length of the CDR3 is 10 residues. Germline assignment: CDR1 SNHLY and CDR2 FYNNEI. V was shortened by 7 bases and J by 7 bases, with 8 bases between the two germline ends. CDR3 residues: CASTGLEQYF. CDR3 nucleotides: TGTGCCAGCACGGGCCTAGAGCAGTACTTC.

This chain links TRBV27 with TRBJ2-7; D not certain. The germline V gene encodes CDR1 MNHEY and CDR2 SMNVEV (reference sequence). V was trimmed by 3 bases and J by 0 bases, leaving 6 bases between them. The CDR3 loop spans 13 amino acids. In DNA, the CDR3 is TGTGCCAGCAGTTTTAGTAGCTCCTACGAGCAGTACTTC. As protein: CASSFSSSYEQYF.

This chain connects TRBV29-1 to TRBJ2-5; D is ambiguous. CDR3 size: 14 residues. The ends were cut back, 1 base at V and 5 bases at J, with 14 bases in the middle. In germline, CDR1 is SQVTM, CDR2 ANQGSEA. CDR3 DNA: TGCAGCGTTGAAGGTCTAGGGTTGGAGGAGACCCAGTACTTC. Protein: CSVEGLGLEETQYF.

The CDR3 DNA reads TGCGCCAGCAGTTCTGGATTCCACGAGCAGTACTTC. Translating it yields CASSSGFHEQYF. The J gene is TRBJ2-7, the V gene TRBV5-1, with D unclear. This CDR3 is built from 12 residues. Trimming shortened V by 5 bases and J by 5 bases, and 11 bases separated the two germline ends. Germline V gene data show CDR1 as SGHRS and CDR2 as YFSETQ.

The chain uses TRBV28 and TRBJ2-7; 8 bases are a match to TRBD1. The CDR3 consists of 13 residues. After removal of 5 bases from V and 3 bases from J, the junction contained 3 bases not matched to a gene. Germline CDR1 and CDR2: MDHEN and SYDVKM. The DNA of the CDR3 is TGTGCCAGCAGTCGGACAGGGAACTACGAGCAGTACTTC. It yields the protein CASSRTGNYEQYF.

This clone was counted between two and nine times. This chain uses TRBV29-1 with TRBJ2-7; D uncertain. Germline CDR1 and CDR2: SQVTM and ANQGSEA. Between the trimmed V and J ends, which lost 6 bases and 2 bases, there was a span of 14 bases. The CDR3 loop spans 13 amino acids. This CDR3 is CSVGQLNAYEQYF. The CDR3 nucleotides read TGCAGCGTAGGGCAGCTCAATGCCTACGAGCAGTACTTC.

The chain employs TRBV29-1 and TRBJ2-5; D unresolved. The germline CDR1 and CDR2 sequences are SQVTM and ANQGSEA. The CDR3 is 16 residues long. V was trimmed by 3 bases and J by 2 bases, leaving 19 bases between them. CDR3 nucleotide sequence: TGCAGCGTTGATACCCTACCTCTCCAATTACAAGAGACCCAGTACTTC. This gives the protein CSVDTLPLQLQETQYF.

This chain uses TRBV2 with TRBJ2-1; D perhaps matches TRBD2 (5 bases). V lost 6 bases and J lost 7, with 13 bases in between. The CDR3 loop spans 13 amino acids. Per germline, CDR1 SNHLY and CDR2 FYNNEI. This CDR3 reads CASRSGSGNEQFF. The DNA for the CDR3 is TGTGCCAGCAGGTCGGGGTCGGGGAATGAGCAGTTCTTC.

This clone was picked up a small number of times. The chain has TRBV14 and TRBJ2-2; D is ambiguous. Germline-derived CDR1 and CDR2 are SGHDN and FVKESK. Trimming took 0 bases from V and 5 from J, leaving 4 bases between them. The CDR3 length is 13 residues. The chain's CDR3 is CASSQERTGELFF. CDR3 in DNA: TGTGCCAGCAGCCAAGAGAGAACCGGGGAGCTGTTTTTT. The variable domain in full, with the rest retrieved from reference TRBV14 and TRBJ2-2, is EAGVTQFPSHSVIEKGQTVTLRCDPISGHDNLYWYRRVMGKEIKFLLHFVKESKQDESGMPNNRFLAERTGGTYSTLKVQPAELEDSGVYFCASSQERTGELFFGEGSRLTVL.

The V and J genes are TRBV29-1 and TRBJ2-4, with 8 bases lining up with TRBD1. CDR1 and CDR2 (germline): SQVTM, ANQGSEA. J lost 10 bases, V lost 6 bases, and 2 bases had no gene match. The CDR3 consists of 10 residues. The CDR3 reads CSVGTGIQYF. DNA for the CDR3: TGCAGCGTCGGGACAGGAATTCAGTACTTC.

This clone was seen a few times. The CDR3 region has the DNA TGCGCCAGCAGCCAAGAGATACAGAACCTCTACGCCTACGAGCAGTACTTC. It specifies CASSQEIQNLYAYEQYF. J is TRBJ2-7 and V is TRBV4-1, with D unclear. This CDR3 spans 17 amino acids. Looked up from germline, CDR1 is MGHRA and CDR2 is YSYEKL. Between the trimmed V and J ends, which lost 0 bases and 2 bases, there was a span of 17 bases.

This clone has only a few counts. CDR3 region: CASSSPPPWQYF. The CDR3 nucleotides read TGTGCCAGCAGTTCACCCCCACCTTGGCAGTACTTC. The rearrangement joins TRBV28 to TRBJ2-7; D is unclear. The germline V gene encodes CDR1 MDHEN and CDR2 SYDVKM. The length of the CDR3 is 12 residues. Trimming removed 4 bases from V and 9 bases from J, with 13 bases in between.

This chain links TRBV5-5 with TRBJ2-1; D uncertain. Trimming shortened V by 4 bases and J by 6 bases, and 8 bases separated the two germline ends. This CDR3 is built from 12 residues. Germline V CDR1 and CDR2: SGHKS, YYEKEE (reference sequence). The CDR3 DNA reads as TGTGCCAGCAGCCCTGGGGTCAATGAGCAGTTCTTC. Translating gives CASSPGVNEQFF. The variable domain in full, completed from reference TRBV5-5 and TRBJ2-1, reads DAGVTQSPTHLIKTRGQQVTLRCSPISGHKSVSWYQQVLGQGPQFIFQYYEKEERGRGNFPDRFSARQFPNYSSELNVNALLLGDSALYLCASSPGVNEQFFGPGTRLTVL.

CDR3 amino acids: CASSLVTASTDTQYF. The CDR3, as DNA: TGTGCCAGCAGCTTAGTTACGGCTAGCACAGATACGCAGTATTTT. This chain joins TRBV7-2 and TRBJ2-3; no clear D gene. V lost 1 base, J lost 0 bases, and 8 bases lay in between. CDR1 is SGHTA, CDR2 FQGNSA, per germline. The CDR3 runs to 15 residues.

This clone was seen a few times. The rearrangement uses TRBV6-6 and TRBJ2-1; D might be TRBD2 (5 bases). Trimming stripped 8 bases from V and 1 base from J, with 12 bases between. The CDR3 is 14 amino acids. Per the germline V gene, CDR1 is MNHNY and CDR2 is SVGAGI (reference sequence). The CDR3 DNA is TGTGCCAGCGGTTGGACGGGATCCTACAATGAGCAGTTCTTC. It specifies CASGWTGSYNEQFF.

This clone was seen a handful of times. CDR3 DNA sequence: TGTGCCAGTAGTATAGACCAGATGGACACCGGGGAGCTGTTTTTT. This translates into CASSIDQMDTGELFF. The chain is built from TRBV19 and TRBJ2-2; D is uncertain. Trimming took off 0 bases at V and 3 bases at J, with 8 bases between the two ends. The CDR3 runs 15 residues. Looked up from germline, CDR1 is LNHDA and CDR2 is SQIVND (reference sequence).